The present entry profiles one TCR beta chain with its context. The source of the sample is a study of technical replicates of blood from a handful of donors. Some clones are missing from TCRdb's copy, which holds only in-frame ones; the method was immunoSEQ multiplex PCR. Altogether about 74,000 clones are present, 85% to 95% being singletons, with the ten largest covering approximately 0.26%. The CDR3 covers 14 residues. Germline V gene sequence: CDR1 SGHRS, CDR2 YFSETQ. The germline V and J ends were trimmed by 1 base and 4 bases, with 9 bases remaining between them. The rearrangement uses TRBV5-1 and TRBJ2-1; D call uncertain. The receptor was derived from a human donor in good health. The sample taken for sequencing was T cells isolated from PBMCs. DNA for the CDR3: TGCGCCAGCAGCTTGATGTACAGTTACAATGAGCAGTTCTTC. Translating it yields CASSLMYSYNEQFF.